A single sample gave rise to the 14 T cell receptor beta chains below, sequenced in a study of shared clonotypes between healthy human individuals. Measured with immunoSEQ multiplex PCR; TCRdb has only the in-frame clones, and not every one. The table lists about 380,000 clones, about 96% of them singletons. Sequences were obtained from memory CD8+ T cells sorted from blood. Subset given: CD45RO+ cells pooled with CCR7-negative TemRA cells. The receptors stem from a young man in good health.

CDR3 in amino acids: CASSLDPYRGSYEQYF. The CDR3 bases are TGTGCCAGCAGCTTAGACCCCTATCGGGGATCCTACGAGCAGTACTTC. This chain joins TRBV11-2 and TRBJ2-7, with D tentatively TRBD2 (5 bases). CDR3 size: 16 residues. Trimming left V 0 bases short and J 1 base short, with 13 bases between. Germline-derived CDR1 and CDR2 are SGHAT and FQNNGV.

Here the CDR3 DNA reads TGTGCCAGCAGTGAAGTTGCCCTTGGGACAGGGGGAAACATTCAGTACTTC. Residues: CASSEVALGTGGNIQYF. V usage is TRBV6-1 and J usage is TRBJ2-4; 11 bases agree with TRBD1. CDR3 length: 17 amino acids. Trimming cost V 1 base and J 6 bases; bases outside gene matches: 8. CDR1 and CDR2 (germline): MNHNS, SASEGT.

The chain links TRBV19 to TRBJ2-7, with D perhaps TRBD1 or TRBD2 (5 bases each). The germline V gene has CDR1 LNHDA and CDR2 SQIVND (reference sequence). V lost 1 base and J lost 7, with 11 bases in between. This CDR3 contains 13 residues. The CDR3 nucleotides read TGTGCCAGTAGTATAGGAGCAGGGAGAGAGCAGTACTTC. Its translation: CASSIGAGREQYF.

This chain links TRBV18 with TRBJ2-2, with D possibly being TRBD2 (6 bases). Germline V gene sequence: CDR1 KGHSH, CDR2 LQKENI. The CDR3 spans 15 residues. V was clipped by 4 bases and J by 3 bases, with 12 bases between them. In DNA form, the CDR3 reads TGTGCCAGCTCACTTGGGACTTTGTACACCGGGGAGCTGTTTTTT. Amino acid sequence: CASSLGTLYTGELFF.

CDR3: CASSPSMYAEAFF. CDR3 sequence (DNA): TGTGCCAGCTCACCCTCCATGTACGCTGAAGCTTTCTTT. The chain combines TRBV18 with TRBJ1-1; D is unclear. The CDR3 runs to 13 residues. V gave up 3 bases and J gave up 6 bases, with 11 bases separating them. The V gene's germline CDR1 is KGHSH and CDR2 LQKENI.

This clone was counted a single time. Different DNA sequences within this sample yield the same CDR3. This sequence joins TRBV20-1 and TRBJ2-1; D not resolved. This CDR3 is 11 amino acids long. Germline V gene lookup returns CDR1 DFQATT and CDR2 SNEGSKA (reference sequence). V was trimmed by 5 bases and J by 1 base, leaving 3 bases between them. CDR3 nucleotide sequence: TGCAGTGCTGCGTCCTACAATGAGCAGTTCTTC. It is translated as CSAASYNEQFF.

CDR3 bases: TGTGCCAGCAGCTTAGGCCCGCTAGCGGATAGCACAGATACGCAGTATTTT. Its translation is CASSLGPLADSTDTQYF. The chain recombines TRBV13 with TRBJ2-3; 7 positions agree with TRBD2. Germline loops: CDR1 PRHDT, CDR2 FYEKMQ (reference sequence). The CDR3 runs to 17 residues. With V trimmed by 0 bases and J by 0 bases, 6 bases remained unmatched.

The chain recombines TRBV28 with TRBJ1-5, with a weak D call TRBD1 (6 bases). Germline V CDR1 and CDR2: MDHEN, SYDVKM. CDR3 size: 13 residues. V lost 7 bases and J 7 bases, leaving 14 bases between the germline ends. The CDR3 nucleotides read TGTGCCAGCACTATGTACAGGGAGCAGCCCCAGCATTTT. Its protein is CASTMYREQPQHF.

This clone was seen just once. The V call is TRBV19, the J call TRBJ2-7; 10 nucleotides line up with TRBD1. Trimming cost V 4 bases and J 3 bases; bases outside gene matches: 6. In germline, CDR1 is LNHDA, CDR2 SQIVND (reference sequence). The CDR3 spans 15 residues. DNA for the CDR3: TGTGCCAGTAGTACCGACAGGGGGCGCGTCTACGAGCAGTACTTC. Its protein product is CASSTDRGRVYEQYF.

The genes are TRBV9 and TRBJ2-2, with D possibly matching TRBD2 (5 bases). The V and J ends lost 2 bases and 3 bases respectively, with 11 bases between them. The CDR3 length is 15 residues. The V gene's germline CDR1 is SGDLS and CDR2 YYNGEE. The CDR3 bases are TGTGCCAGCAGCGTCGGGGTACGGGACACCGGGGAGCTGTTTTTT. Protein product: CASSVGVRDTGELFF. Supplemented by reference TRBV9 and TRBJ2-2, the full variable domain reads DSGVTQTPKHLITATGQRVTLRCSPRSGDLSVYWYQQSLDQGLQFLIQYYNGEERAKGNILERFSAQQFPDLHSELNLSSLELGDSALYFCASSVGVRDTGELFFGEGSRLTVL.

The chain recombines TRBV18 with TRBJ1-3, with D perhaps matching TRBD1 (5 bases). V was cut by 1 base and J by 3 bases, with 7 bases left in between. Germline V gene sequence: CDR1 KGHSH, CDR2 LQKENI. CDR3 length equals 14 residues. The CDR3 loop reads CASSPRDFGNTIYF. The CDR3 DNA reads TGTGCCAGCTCACCACGGGACTTTGGAAACACCATATATTTT.

V is TRBV5-1 and J is TRBJ2-7; TRBD1 might be the D (5 bases). Germline V gene data show CDR1 as SGHRS and CDR2 as YFSETQ. This CDR3 has 12 residues. Trimming took off 4 bases at V and 2 bases at J, with 7 bases between the two ends. CDR3 coding DNA: TGCGCCAGCAGCCCGGACACCTACGAGCAGTACTTC. Protein sequence: CASSPDTYEQYF.

The V and J genes are TRBV7-9 and TRBJ1-4; unclear D gene. Trimming removed 2 bases from V and 11 bases from J, with 12 bases in between. Germline V CDR1 and CDR2: SEHNR, FQNEAQ (reference sequence). The CDR3 spans 13 residues. The CDR3, as DNA: TGTGCCAGCAGCTTACCGTTTAGTCGGAAACTGTTTTTT. This codes for CASSLPFSRKLFF.

The V call is TRBV2, the J call TRBJ2-7; perhaps TRBD2 as D (6 bases). The V end lost 1 base, the J end lost 6 bases, and 13 bases lay between the germline ends. The CDR3 extends over 14 amino acids. Germline CDR1 reads SNHLY; CDR2 reads FYNNEI. The CDR3 bases are TGTGCCAGCAGTGAAGGGTCGGGAGTCGGCGAGCAGTACTTC. Translation gives CASSEGSGVGEQYF.